This TCR beta chain was captured by sequencing in a study of T cell responses to AZD1222 COVID-19 vaccine. Turning to the study itself: Analysis merged second doses at about 4 or about 12 weeks. The study's findings and limits: Two AZD1222 doses significantly raised spike-specific TCR breadth and depth over controls. The reported proportion of spike-specific TCRs targeting unmutated variant regions was nearly half. CD4 TCRs covered the whole spike, strongest at regions 160-218 and 743-854.

Assay used: immunoSEQ multiplex PCR; TCRdb lists only in-frame clones, some missing. The data show around 100,000 clones, with roughly 84% seen just once and 9.4% held by the top ten. To note about this clone: Its antigen is currently unknown.

The germline CDR1 and CDR2 sequences are LGHDT and YNNKEL (reference sequence). This CDR3 region has 18 residues. V lost 8 bases and J lost 0; bases outside the gene matches: 9. The sequencing here drew on peripheral blood, taken on day 0 of AZD1222 vaccination. The TCR comes from an adult in good health. V usage is TRBV3-1 (or the pseudogene TRBV3-2) and J usage is TRBJ2-2, with TRBD2 matching over 13 bases. CDR3 in DNA: TGTGCCAGCTTCAACGCCGGGACTAGCGGGGCGAACACCGGGGAGCTGTTTTTT. Its protein is CASFNAGTSGANTGELFF.